This T cell receptor (beta chain) came from a study of cytomegalovirus exposure and HLA in healthy donors. Study results and caveats: There were a few CMV-associated chains whose specificity for CMV antigens was confirmed in vitro. Among TCR beta chains, those listed as cytomegalovirus-associated numbered around 180.

Turning to this clone: Its specificity is not known.

Germline loops: CDR1 SEHNR, CDR2 FQNEAQ (reference sequence). This CDR3 has 16 amino acids. Trimming pared 4 bases from V and 0 bases from J, leaving 13 bases between. The data were produced by immunoSEQ multiplex PCR, yet TCRdb's version contains in-frame clones alone and is incomplete. The table includes hundreds of thousands of clones, 75% to 90% detected once. The chain employs TRBV7-9 and TRBJ2-1; TRBD2 might be the D (5 bases). The TCR comes from a woman younger than 35 in good health and CMV-seronegative. Material: PBMCs. CDR3 DNA sequence: TGTGCCAGCAGCTCCCCACTGGGGAGCTCCTACAATGAGCAGTTCTTC. This gives the protein CASSSPLGSSYNEQFF.